These 32 T cell receptor beta chains share one sample of origin, sequenced in a study of T-cell memory formation after mild COVID-19. In TCRdb, the 5' RACE reads were re-called with MiXCR into one record per CDR3 protein. This sample has approximately 350,000 distinct CDR3 sequences, with over 25% found just once. The sample consisted of PBMCs or a T cell subset sorted from them (not recorded which). The receptor source for this set is an adult woman who had mild COVID-19 (a few samples of this study predate the infection). Cell type and time point are not known.

The genes are TRBV5-6 and TRBJ2-5; 7 bases fit TRBD2. J was trimmed by 5 bases and V by 0 bases; bases with no gene match: 7. Germline V gives CDR1 SGHDT, CDR2 YYEEEE. The CDR3 is 15 amino acids. CDR3 loop: CASSLELALSETQYF. The CDR3 DNA is TGTGCCAGCAGCTTGGAACTAGCGCTTTCGGAGACCCAGTACTTC.

The rearrangement uses TRBV15 and TRBJ1-1; 12 bases fit TRBD1. CDR1 and CDR2 from the germline V gene are LNHNV and YYDKDF (reference sequence). Germline trimming cut 1 base from V and 8 bases from J; bases unmatched to any gene: 11. The CDR3 spans 17 residues. CDR3 sequence reads: CATSRGFRDRGRVEAFF. DNA for the CDR3: TGTGCCACCAGCAGAGGGTTCCGGGACAGGGGGCGCGTAGAAGCTTTCTTT.

This clonotype showed up just a few times. The J gene is TRBJ2-7, the V gene TRBV4-3; possibly TRBD2 for D (6 bases). This CDR3 contains 17 residues. Looked up from germline, CDR1 is LGHNA and CDR2 is YSLEER. V dropped 0 bases and J dropped 0 bases, with 15 bases sitting between them. DNA of the CDR3: TGCGCCAGCAGCCAAGAGTGGGCAGCGGGCGTCTCCTACGAGCAGTACTTC. Translation gives CASSQEWAAGVSYEQYF.

The V gene is TRBV7-9, the J gene TRBJ1-5; D gene unclear. CDR3 length equals 12 residues. Germline values: CDR1 SEHNR, CDR2 FQNEAQ (reference sequence). Deletions cut 5 bases from V and 3 bases from J, with 5 bases between. The CDR3 DNA reads as TGTGCCAGCAGCGCGTACAATCAGCCCCAGCATTTT. Amino acid sequence: CASSAYNQPQHF.

V usage is TRBV24-1 and J usage is TRBJ2-3; no definite D call. Looked up from germline, CDR1 is KGHDR and CDR2 is SFDVKD. Trimming removed 0 bases from V and 4 bases from J, with 4 bases in between. The CDR3 has 13 amino acids. The CDR3 is CATSDLGADTQYF. For the CDR3, the DNA is TGTGCCACCAGTGATTTGGGGGCAGATACGCAGTATTTT.

V usage is TRBV4-3 and J usage is TRBJ1-2; no clear D. Trimming shortened V by 0 bases and J by 4 bases, and 9 bases separated the two germline ends. The CDR3 spans 14 residues. CDR1 and CDR2 (germline): LGHNA, YSLEER. Written as DNA, the CDR3 is TGCGCCAGCAGCCAAGACAGGCTCTCCTATGGCTACACCTTC. Translating gives CASSQDRLSYGYTF.

The CDR3 region has the DNA TGTGCCAGCAGCGTACAGGGGGTGGCTGGGGCCAACGTCCTGACTTTC. Its protein product is CASSVQGVAGANVLTF. V is TRBV7-3 and J is TRBJ2-6, with TRBD1 matching over 8 bases. From germline, CDR1 is SGHTA and CDR2 FQGTGA. The J segment lost 2 bases and the V segment lost 5 bases, leaving 5 bases of the junction unmatched. The CDR3 has 16 amino acids.

This clonotype was observed a single time. The chain recombines TRBV5-1 with TRBJ2-7, with D perhaps TRBD1 (6 bases). V was clipped by 1 base and J by 4 bases, with 18 bases between them. CDR1 is SGHRS and CDR2 is YFSETQ in the germline V gene. The CDR3 runs to 16 residues. The CDR3 spells CASSLRGQGPAYEQYF. CDR3 DNA sequence: TGCGCCAGCAGCTTGAGGGGCCAGGGGCCCGCTTACGAGCAGTACTTC.

This sequence joins TRBV29-1 and TRBJ1-6; 8 bases agree with TRBD1. Germline values: CDR1 SQVTM, CDR2 ANQGSEA. With 5 bases clipped from V and 9 bases from J, the junction kept 12 bases outside the gene matches. The length of the CDR3 is 15 residues. Here the CDR3 DNA reads TGCAGCGTTATCGACGAGGACAGGGTCGGTTCACCCCTCCACTTT. It encodes CSVIDEDRVGSPLHF.

This chain uses TRBV19 with TRBJ2-5; TRBD2 might be the D (9 bases). The V end was cut by 4 bases, the J end by 3 bases, with 30 bases between. The CDR3 consists of 20 residues. The germline CDR1 and CDR2 sequences are LNHDA and SQIVND (reference sequence). The CDR3 DNA reads TGTGCCAGTAGTACTTGGACAGGGATAGATCCGGGACTAGCTGAAGAGACCCAGTACTTC. Amino acids: CASSTWTGIDPGLAEETQYF.

The chain joins TRBV11-2 to TRBJ2-1, with D possibly TRBD2 on 6 matching bases. This CDR3 spans 16 amino acids. Trimming shortened V by 2 bases and J by 4 bases, and 15 bases separated the two germline ends. Per germline, CDR1 SGHAT and CDR2 FQNNGV. CDR3 bases: TGTGCCAGCAGCTTAAACGGCTTTGGGGGGTACAATGAGCAGTTCTTC. This encodes CASSLNGFGGYNEQFF.

The V and J genes are TRBV20-1 and TRBJ2-7, with D tentatively TRBD2 (6 bases). This CDR3 has 13 amino acids. Germline V gene data show CDR1 as DFQATT and CDR2 as SNEGSKA (reference sequence). V gave up 1 base and J gave up 5 bases, with 12 bases separating them. CDR3 region: CSARGRRANEQYF. The DNA for the CDR3 is TGCAGTGCTAGAGGTAGGAGGGCGAACGAGCAGTACTTC.

The J gene is TRBJ1-2, the V gene TRBV11-2, with D perhaps TRBD1 (6 bases). CDR3 length: 16 residues. Germline loops: CDR1 SGHAT, CDR2 FQNNGV. V lost 1 base to trimming and J lost 3 bases, with 15 bases between them. The chain's CDR3 is CASSLGFRGADYGYTF. The CDR3 DNA reads as TGTGCCAGCAGCTTAGGTTTCCGGGGGGCGGACTATGGCTACACCTTC.

V gene TRBV7-2 combines with J gene TRBJ1-1, with TRBD1 matching over 11 bases. J gave up 5 bases and V 5 bases, and 7 bases lay outside the gene matches. The CDR3 covers 15 residues. Germline V gives CDR1 SGHTA, CDR2 FQGNSA. The CDR3: CASSPGDRGWTEAFF. In nucleotides, the CDR3 is TGTGCCAGCAGCCCTGGGGACAGGGGGTGGACTGAAGCTTTCTTT. The full variable domain, completed using reference TRBV7-2 and TRBJ1-1, is GAGVSQSPSNKVTEKGKDVELRCDPISGHTALYWYRQSLGQGLEFLIYFQGNSAPDKSGLPSDRFSAERTGGSVSTLTIQRTQQEDSAVYLCASSPGDRGWTEAFFGQGTRLTVV.

The rearrangement uses TRBV6-5 and TRBJ2-5; D is possibly TRBD1 or TRBD2 (5 bases each). The CDR3 consists of 14 residues. V was cut by 2 bases and J by 2 bases, with 9 bases left in between. Germline V gene data show CDR1 as MNHEY and CDR2 as SVGAGI. Written as DNA, the CDR3 is TGTGCCAGCAGTTACGAGGGGTGGCAAGAGACCCAGTACTTC. Translation gives CASSYEGWQETQYF.

The rearrangement joins TRBV4-1 to TRBJ2-7, with D perhaps TRBD2 (6 bases). The germline V gene has CDR1 MGHRA and CDR2 YSYEKL. The V gene lost 1 base and the J gene lost 3 bases, with 13 bases spanning the gap. The CDR3 totals 15 residues. This chain's CDR3 is CASSQGADGSYEQYF. The CDR3 DNA is TGCGCCAGCAGCCAAGGGGCTGACGGGAGCTACGAGCAGTACTTC.

The chain employs TRBV6-6 and TRBJ2-2; TRBD2 matches at 9 bases. After removal of 0 bases from V and 4 bases from J, the junction contained 3 bases not matched to a gene. The CDR3 loop spans 16 amino acids. Germline V gene data show CDR1 as MNHNY and CDR2 as SVGAGI (reference sequence). The CDR3 nucleotides read TGTGCCAGCAGTTACTCCGGCGGGGGGGGCACCGGGGAGCTGTTTTTT. It specifies CASSYSGGGGTGELFF.

This clonotype was observed a handful of times. The V and J genes are TRBV12-3 or TRBV12-4 and TRBJ2-5; TRBD2 might be the D (5 bases). Trimming left V 4 bases short and J 5 bases short, with 11 bases between. The CDR3 sequence is 13 residues long. Written as DNA, the CDR3 is TGTGCCAGCAGTTGGACTTCACTGGAGACCCAGTACTTC. Protein: CASSWTSLETQYF.

The gene calls are TRBV15 and TRBJ2-1; D possibly corresponds to TRBD2 (6 bases). The V and J ends lost 4 bases and 1 base respectively, with 14 bases between them. CDR3 size: 16 residues. The germline V gene has CDR1 LNHNV and CDR2 YYDKDF (reference sequence). For the CDR3, the DNA is TGTGCCACCAGCATGACGGGAGCGCGTTCCTACAATGAGCAGTTCTTC. Its protein is CATSMTGARSYNEQFF.

This clonotype was counted only a few times. The rearrangement joins TRBV4-3 to TRBJ2-1; TRBD2 agrees at 7 bases. In germline, CDR1 is LGHNA, CDR2 YSLEER. Unmatched junction bases numbered 4, after V lost 1 base and J lost 4 bases. CDR3 length: 15 residues. The CDR3 nucleotides are TGCGCCAGCAGCCAAGCGGCGGGAGCGTACAATGAGCAGTTCTTC. This encodes CASSQAAGAYNEQFF.

In its sample, this clonotype was seen a few times. This chain uses TRBV10-3 with TRBJ1-5; the D gene is possibly TRBD1 (6 bases). Trimming took off 2 bases at V and 2 bases at J, with 10 bases between the two ends. The CDR3 runs to 15 residues. The germline gives CDR1 ENHRY, CDR2 SYGVKD. The chain's CDR3 is CAISEGGLGNQPQHF. CDR3 nucleotide sequence: TGTGCCATCAGTGAGGGGGGCCTGGGCAATCAGCCCCAGCATTTT.

This clonotype was observed a few times. The genes are TRBV12-3 or TRBV12-4 and TRBJ1-2, with D tentatively TRBD1 (5 bases). The CDR3 runs to 13 residues. V lost 5 bases to trimming and J lost 3 bases, with 10 bases between them. CDR3 DNA: TGTGCCAGCAGTCCCGGCAGGGACTATGGCTACACCTTC. This sequence encodes CASSPGRDYGYTF.

This clonotype showed up just a few times. The J gene is TRBJ1-2, the V gene TRBV12-3 or TRBV12-4; 8 bases are shared with TRBD1. The CDR3 contains 13 residues. The V segment lost 3 bases and the J segment 6 bases; nucleotides outside the gene matches: 3. The CDR3 coding sequence is TGTGCCAGCAGTTTTAGACAGGGGAATGGCTACACCTTC. Translated, it gives CASSFRQGNGYTF.

J is TRBJ2-3 and V is TRBV5-1; 7 bases match TRBD2. CDR3 size: 13 residues. CDR1 SGHRS and CDR2 YFSETQ come from the germline V gene. V lost 4 bases and J lost 2; bases outside the gene matches: 1. The CDR3 bases are TGCGCCAGCAGCGGGGGGGACACAGATACGCAGTATTTT. This sequence encodes CASSGGDTDTQYF.

This chain joins TRBV9 and TRBJ2-2, with 8 bases lining up with TRBD2. The CDR3 is 16 amino acids. Germline trimming cut 3 bases from V and 3 bases from J; bases unmatched to any gene: 7. Germline CDR1 reads SGDLS; CDR2 reads YYNGEE. The DNA of the CDR3 is TGTGCCAGCAGCGGTCCGGGGGGGGTCGACACCGGGGAGCTGTTTTTT. Translating gives CASSGPGGVDTGELFF. The full variable domain, with the rest looked up from reference TRBV9 and TRBJ2-2, is DSGVTQTPKHLITATGQRVTLRCSPRSGDLSVYWYQQSLDQGLQFLIQYYNGEERAKGNILERFSAQQFPDLHSELNLSSLELGDSALYFCASSGPGGVDTGELFFGEGSRLTVL.

The genes are TRBV4-1 and TRBJ1-5, with 7 positions matching TRBD1. The J segment lost 5 bases and the V segment lost 5 bases, leaving 12 bases of the junction unmatched. The germline V gene encodes CDR1 MGHRA and CDR2 YSYEKL. The CDR3 has 16 residues. CDR3 in amino acids: CASSLRQGRGYQPQHF. The CDR3 DNA reads as TGCGCCAGCAGCTTACGACAGGGCAGGGGGTATCAGCCCCAGCATTTT.

This clonotype appeared many times. This sequence joins TRBV7-9 and TRBJ1-1; no clear D. Trimming cost V 1 base and J 5 bases, with 8 bases left between them. CDR1 and CDR2 from the germline V gene are SEHNR and FQNEAQ (reference sequence). This CDR3 is built from 13 residues. CDR3: CASSLEGWTEAFF. The CDR3 DNA is TGTGCCAGCAGCTTAGAAGGGTGGACTGAAGCTTTCTTT.

The genes are TRBV5-6 and TRBJ2-7; TRBD1 is a possible D gene (5 bases). The germline V gene encodes CDR1 SGHDT and CDR2 YYEEEE. The CDR3 has 14 residues. V lost 2 bases to trimming and J lost 0 bases, with 9 bases between them. CDR3: CASSFGAYSYEQYF. CDR3 nucleotides: TGTGCCAGCAGCTTTGGGGCCTACTCCTACGAGCAGTACTTC.

The CDR3 DNA reads TGTGCCAGCAGTTACTCCACGACGGACTACCCGTTCTACGAGCAGTACTTC. Translated: CASSYSTTDYPFYEQYF. The chain carries TRBV6-2 or TRBV6-3 and TRBJ2-7, with D maybe TRBD2 (6 bases). Trimming took 0 bases from V and 3 from J, leaving 18 bases between them. This CDR3 region has 17 residues. Germline CDR1 and CDR2: MNHEY and SVGEGT.

V is TRBV29-1 and J is TRBJ1-2, with TRBD1 matching 7 bases. Germline CDR1 is SQVTM and CDR2 is ANQGSEA. The CDR3 covers 14 residues. V lost 3 bases to trimming and J lost 8 bases; unmatched junction nucleotides: 12. CDR3 in amino acids: CSVDLEGGAFGYTF. Written as DNA, the CDR3 is TGCAGCGTTGACTTGGAAGGGGGCGCGTTCGGCTACACCTTC. The whole variable domain, filled in from reference TRBV29-1 and TRBJ1-2, reads SAVISQKPSRDICQRGTSLTIQCQVDSQVTMMFWYRQQPGQSLTLIATANQGSEATYESGFVIDKFPISRPNLTFSTLTVSNMSPEDSSIYLCSVDLEGGAFGYTFGSGTRLTVV.

This sequence joins TRBV5-1 and TRBJ2-5; TRBD2 matches at 12 bases. Germline trimming cut 4 bases from V and 1 base from J; bases unmatched to any gene: 2. From germline, CDR1 is SGHRS and CDR2 YFSETQ. The CDR3 spans 15 residues. The CDR3 loop is CASSRLAGAQETQYF. The CDR3 nucleotides read TGCGCCAGCAGCCGACTAGCGGGGGCCCAAGAGACCCAGTACTTC. The whole variable domain, remainder taken from reference TRBV5-1 and TRBJ2-5, is KAGVTQTPRYLIKTRGQQVTLSCSPISGHRSVSWYQQTPGQGLQFLFEYFSETQRNKGNFPGRFSGRQFSNSRSEMNVSTLELGDSALYLCASSRLAGAQETQYFGPGTRLLVL.

The genes are TRBV24-1 and TRBJ1-2, with TRBD1 as a possible D gene (6 bases). The CDR3 has 13 residues. Germline V gene data show CDR1 as KGHDR and CDR2 as SFDVKD. Trimming took 2 bases from V and 8 from J, leaving 11 bases between them. The CDR3 protein is CATSDSGALGYTF. The CDR3 region has the DNA TGTGCCACCAGTGATTCAGGGGCGCTCGGCTACACCTTC.